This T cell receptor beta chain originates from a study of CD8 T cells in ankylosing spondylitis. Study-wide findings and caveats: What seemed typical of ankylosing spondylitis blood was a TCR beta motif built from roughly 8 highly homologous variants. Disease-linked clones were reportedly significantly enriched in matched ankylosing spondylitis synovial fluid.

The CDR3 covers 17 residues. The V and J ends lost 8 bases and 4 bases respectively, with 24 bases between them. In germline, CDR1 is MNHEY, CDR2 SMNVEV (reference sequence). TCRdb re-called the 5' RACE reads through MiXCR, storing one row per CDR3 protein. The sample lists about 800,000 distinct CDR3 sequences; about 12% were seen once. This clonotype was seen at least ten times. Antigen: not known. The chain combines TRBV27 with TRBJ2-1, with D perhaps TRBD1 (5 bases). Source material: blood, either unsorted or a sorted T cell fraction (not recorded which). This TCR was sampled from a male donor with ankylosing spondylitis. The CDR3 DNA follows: TGTGCCAGCGCTAACAGGTACTCCCGTGATTTATACAATGAGCAGTTCTTC. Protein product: CASANRYSRDLYNEQFF.